One and the same sample provided the 25 T cell receptor beta chains below, sequenced in a study of STAT5B mutations in CD4+ large granular lymphocyte leukemia. Data came from immunoSEQ multiplex PCR; TCRdb stores just in-frame clones and leaves some out. Of over 25,000 clones in the sample, about 70% were seen once. Sample: CD4+ T cells from blood buffy coats. These receptors came from a human donor in good health.

V usage is TRBV28 and J usage is TRBJ1-5; D gene unclear. The CDR3 runs 12 residues. The germline V gene encodes CDR1 MDHEN and CDR2 SYDVKM. Trimming removed 7 bases from V and 2 bases from J, with 6 bases in between. CDR3 DNA sequence: TGTGCCAGCACCCAGGGCAATCAGCCCCAGCATTTT. It codes for CASTQGNQPQHF.

This clone was seen only a few times. This chain links TRBV11-2 with TRBJ2-1; D gene ambiguous. V gave up 4 bases and J gave up 8 bases, with 18 bases separating them. The CDR3 has 15 amino acids. Germline-derived CDR1 and CDR2 are SGHAT and FQNNGV. CDR3 protein: CASSSRLALLDEQFF. The CDR3 coding sequence is TGTGCCAGCAGCTCACGCCTCGCTTTGTTGGATGAGCAGTTCTTC.

There are a few counts of this clone. The chain links TRBV27 to TRBJ2-4, with 8 bases aligning to TRBD2. Germline CDR1 and CDR2: MNHEY and SMNVEV (reference sequence). V lost 8 bases to trimming and J lost 1 base; unmatched junction nucleotides: 1. CDR3 size: 13 residues. CDR3 bases: TGTGCCAGCTCGGGGGGGGCCAAAAACATTCAGTACTTC. It encodes CASSGGAKNIQYF.

This chain links TRBV13 with TRBJ1-2; TRBD1 might be the D (5 bases). CDR1 and CDR2 from the germline V gene are PRHDT and FYEKMQ (reference sequence). V was pared by 2 bases and J by 7 bases, with 17 bases between. This CDR3 spans 15 amino acids. CDR3 nucleotides: TGTGCCAGCAGCTTATACCCTCGGGGGGAGATTGGCTACACCTTC. Translating gives CASSLYPRGEIGYTF.

V gene TRBV11-3 combines with J gene TRBJ1-2; TRBD1 matches at 9 bases. Germline-derived CDR1 and CDR2 are SGHNT and YENEEA. V lost 5 bases, J lost 3 bases, and 7 bases stayed unmatched. This CDR3 is built from 15 residues. The CDR3 DNA follows: TGTGCCAGCAGCCCTGGGGGACAGGGTGACTATGGCTACACCTTC. As protein: CASSPGGQGDYGYTF.

This clone was seen a handful of times. This rearrangement joins TRBV18 to TRBJ1-1, with D unclear. Looked up from germline, CDR1 is KGHSH and CDR2 is LQKENI. V lost 3 bases and J 6 bases, leaving 11 bases between the germline ends. This CDR3 has 13 amino acids. The DNA for the CDR3 is TGTGCCAGCTCACCGCCCAAATCAGCTGAAGCTTTCTTT. Its protein product is CASSPPKSAEAFF.

This clone was counted only a few times. J is TRBJ1-1 and V is TRBV15; no reliable D call. Between the trimmed V and J ends, which lost 1 base and 1 base, there was a span of 4 bases. The V gene's germline CDR1 is LNHNV and CDR2 YYDKDF (reference sequence). There are 13 residues in the CDR3. The CDR3 reads CATSRGQNTEAFF. In DNA, the CDR3 is TGTGCCACCAGCAGAGGGCAGAACACTGAAGCTTTCTTT.

The genes are TRBV5-8 and TRBJ2-5, with D tentatively TRBD1 (6 bases). The CDR3 consists of 16 residues. Germline V gene data show CDR1 as SGHTS and CDR2 as YDEGEE. Trimming removed 4 bases from V and 5 bases from J, with 21 bases in between. The CDR3 here is CASSPSWGPIQETQYF. CDR3 DNA sequence: TGTGCCAGCAGCCCGTCGTGGGGGCCGATCCAGGAGACCCAGTACTTC.

This clone showed up just a few times. The chain recombines TRBV11-3 with TRBJ2-1; D gene unclear. The CDR3 totals 13 residues. Per the germline V gene, CDR1 is SGHNT and CDR2 is YENEEA. Trimming took 5 bases from V and 8 from J, leaving 13 bases between them. CDR3 bases: TGTGCCAGCAGCCTGCTGGCGCTCGATGAGCAGTTCTTC. It specifies CASSLLALDEQFF.

The V gene is TRBV5-1, the J gene TRBJ2-5; D uncertain. Germline loops: CDR1 SGHRS, CDR2 YFSETQ. The CDR3 totals 13 residues. V dropped 1 base and J dropped 4 bases, with 8 bases sitting between them. CDR3 residues: CASSLQAGETQYF. The DNA for the CDR3 is TGCGCCAGCAGCTTGCAGGCAGGAGAGACCCAGTACTTC.

This clone was seen more than once but under ten times. The gene calls are TRBV30 and TRBJ2-6; D is unclear. The CDR3 consists of 13 residues. Trimming shortened V by 3 bases and J by 0 bases, and 3 bases separated the two germline ends. Germline V lookup: CDR1 GTSNPN, CDR2 SVGIG (reference sequence). CDR3 coding DNA: TGTGCCTGGAGGACCTCTGGGGCCAACGTCCTGACTTTC. As protein: CAWRTSGANVLTF.

The rearrangement uses TRBV6-1 and TRBJ1-1; 8 nucleotides match TRBD1. This CDR3 comprises 16 residues. Germline CDR1 MNHNS, CDR2 SASEGT. Trimming removed 2 bases from V and 4 bases from J; junction bases left unmatched: 9. CDR3 amino acids: CASSERRRGRVTEAFF. The CDR3 region has the DNA TGTGCCAGCAGTGAAAGGCGCAGGGGGCGGGTCACTGAAGCTTTCTTT.

The rearrangement joins TRBV18 to TRBJ1-3; D gene uncertain. This CDR3 has 12 amino acids. Germline lookup yields CDR1 KGHSH and CDR2 LQKENI. Trimming took 10 bases from V and 5 from J, leaving 12 bases between them. This chain's CDR3 is CATFDTRNTIYF. Written as DNA, the CDR3 is TGTGCCACCTTCGACACCCGAAACACCATATATTTT.

The chain combines TRBV5-4 with TRBJ2-1; 8 bases are shared with TRBD2. Germline CDR1 SGHNT, CDR2 YYREEE (reference sequence). This CDR3 is 14 amino acids long. V lost 4 bases, J lost 2 bases, and 2 bases stayed unmatched. DNA of the CDR3: TGTGCCAGCAGCGAGGGACTAGCCTACAATGAGCAGTTCTTC. Translation gives CASSEGLAYNEQFF.

The genes are TRBV7-9 and TRBJ1-2; TRBD1 might be the D (6 bases). The CDR3 contains 14 residues. The germline gives CDR1 SEHNR, CDR2 FQNEAQ (reference sequence). Trimming took 5 bases from V and 4 from J, leaving 14 bases between them. This chain's CDR3 is CASSHLTGPYGYTF. The CDR3 coding sequence is TGTGCCAGCAGCCATCTGACAGGTCCCTATGGCTACACCTTC.

The rearrangement joins TRBV19 to TRBJ1-3; unclear D gene. The CDR3 sequence is 14 residues long. V was shortened by 2 bases and J by 1 base, with 6 bases between the two germline ends. Per germline, CDR1 LNHDA and CDR2 SQIVND (reference sequence). This CDR3 reads CASSIKASGNTIYF. The DNA of the CDR3 is TGTGCCAGTAGTATAAAAGCGTCTGGAAACACCATATATTTT.

The V call is TRBV25-1, the J call TRBJ2-1; 9 bases align to TRBD2. The germline gives CDR1 MGHDK, CDR2 SYGVNS. The CDR3 runs to 17 residues. J gave up 3 bases and V 4 bases, and 10 bases lay outside the gene matches. The CDR3 spells CASSGAVGTSFYNEQFF. As DNA, the CDR3 is TGTGCCAGCAGTGGGGCCGTCGGGACTAGCTTCTACAATGAGCAGTTCTTC.

This CDR3 is CASSPLAGSSYEQYF. DNA of the CDR3: TGCGCCAGCAGCCCATTAGCGGGGAGCTCCTACGAGCAGTACTTC. The gene calls are TRBV5-1 and TRBJ2-7, with 8 bases fitting TRBD2. The V segment lost 4 bases and the J segment 0 bases; nucleotides outside the gene matches: 6. Germline V lookup: CDR1 SGHRS, CDR2 YFSETQ. The CDR3 runs 15 residues.

DNA for the CDR3: TGTGCCAGCAGCTTTGTTATCAGCGAGAGGGGTTTGGCTGGCTACACCTTC. Its protein is CASSFVISERGLAGYTF. This chain joins TRBV5-5 and TRBJ1-2, with TRBD1 as a possible D gene (5 bases). Trimming took 2 bases from V and 7 from J, leaving 24 bases between them. The length of the CDR3 is 17 residues. CDR1 SGHKS and CDR2 YYEKEE come from the germline V gene (reference sequence).

The rearrangement uses TRBV5-6 and TRBJ1-3; 8 nucleotides line up with TRBD1. Germline CDR1 SGHDT, CDR2 YYEEEE. V lost 4 bases and J lost 0; bases outside the gene matches: 3. CDR3 length equals 15 residues. The CDR3 DNA follows: TGTGCCAGCAGCAGGACAGGGTACTCTGGAAACACCATATATTTT. It specifies CASSRTGYSGNTIYF.

The rearrangement uses TRBV19 and TRBJ2-3; D remains unclear. CDR1 LNHDA and CDR2 SQIVND come from the germline V gene (reference sequence). The V and J ends lost 6 bases and 9 bases respectively, with 16 bases between them. The CDR3 length is 13 residues. The CDR3: CASSKSSRRTQYF. The CDR3, as DNA: TGTGCCAGTAGCAAATCGTCTAGGCGGACGCAGTATTTT.

The rearrangement joins TRBV7-2 to TRBJ2-2; 9 nucleotides line up with TRBD2. The CDR3 is 16 amino acids. The germline V gene encodes CDR1 SGHTA and CDR2 FQGNSA. Unmatched junction bases numbered 5, after V lost 5 bases and J lost 1 base. In DNA form, the CDR3 reads TGTGCCAGCAGCCTCCGCGGGGGGGTGAACACCGGGGAGCTGTTTTTT. Protein: CASSLRGGVNTGELFF.

The chain joins TRBV7-8 to TRBJ1-2; the D is unclear. The CDR3 loop spans 13 amino acids. The ends were cut back, 3 bases at V and 4 bases at J, with 9 bases in the middle. Germline V gives CDR1 SGHVS, CDR2 FQNEAQ. CDR3 bases: TGTGCCAGCAGCTTTGGGCAGTTCTATGGCTACACCTTC. Translated, it gives CASSFGQFYGYTF.

The chain is built from TRBV14 and TRBJ2-1; possibly TRBD2 for D (6 bases). With 4 bases removed from V and 6 bases from J, the gap between germline ends came to 10 bases. Germline-derived CDR1 and CDR2 are SGHDN and FVKESK. The CDR3 has 13 residues. Here the CDR3 DNA reads TGTGCCAGCAGCCTACAACTAGCCAATGAGCAGTTCTTC. Protein sequence: CASSLQLANEQFF.

The chain carries TRBV18 and TRBJ1-1, with 9 positions matching TRBD1. Losses at the gene ends were 8 bases for V and 1 base for J; bases not matched to a gene: 2. The V gene's germline CDR1 is KGHSH and CDR2 LQKENI. CDR3 size: 13 residues. This chain's CDR3 is CASRQGGNTEAFF. The CDR3 coding sequence is TGTGCCAGCCGACAGGGGGGGAACACTGAAGCTTTCTTT.